Listed here are 16 T cell receptor beta chains from one sample, sequenced in a study of blood T cell repertoires in COVID-19. Produced via immunoSEQ multiplex PCR; TCRdb's table is partial and in-frame only. The table lists hundreds of thousands of clones, over 80% of them singletons, with less than 7% in the top ten. The sequencing sample was made of PBMCs or T cells enriched from blood (not recorded which). The receptors were sampled from a woman aged 40 to 55 who had recovered from COVID-19.

The chain has TRBV10-3 and TRBJ1-2; 12 nucleotides line up with TRBD1. J lost 3 bases, V lost 8 bases, and 10 bases had no gene match. This CDR3 comprises 16 residues. Looked up from germline, CDR1 is ENHRY and CDR2 is SYGVKD. The CDR3 DNA sequence: TGTGCCATCTCTCCGGGACAGGGGGCGGCGGACTATGGCTACACCTTC. It yields the protein CAISPGQGAADYGYTF.

This chain links TRBV29-1 with TRBJ2-3; a weak D match, TRBD1 (5 bases). This CDR3 has 14 amino acids. With 2 bases removed from V and 2 bases from J, the gap between germline ends came to 11 bases. Germline CDR1 is SQVTM and CDR2 is ANQGSEA. The CDR3 DNA sequence: TGCAGCGTTGAAACCAGGGCGGACACAGATACGCAGTATTTT. This gives the protein CSVETRADTDTQYF.

The chain uses TRBV19 and TRBJ1-4; D not certain. This CDR3 has 16 residues. Germline assignment: CDR1 LNHDA and CDR2 SQIVND (reference sequence). The germline V and J ends were trimmed by 5 bases and 3 bases, with 16 bases remaining between them. The CDR3 DNA sequence: TGTGCCAGTAGTGCTCTCAGGTTCTCAGCTAATGAAAAACTGTTTTTT. Residues: CASSALRFSANEKLFF.

The chain couples TRBV7-3 to TRBJ2-2, with 7 positions matching TRBD1. This CDR3 has 17 amino acids. Germline V gives CDR1 SGHTA, CDR2 FQGTGA. V lost 0 bases, J lost 1 base, and 5 bases stayed unmatched. DNA of the CDR3: TGTGCCAGCAGCTTAACAGGGGGCGCGGGGAACACCGGGGAGCTGTTTTTT. This sequence encodes CASSLTGGAGNTGELFF.

CDR3 protein: CASSPGGEGGAFF. The CDR3 DNA reads as TGTGCCAGCAGCCCAGGGGGTGAGGGTGGTGCTTTCTTT. The V gene is TRBV11-3, the J gene TRBJ1-1; 7 bases fit TRBD1. Germline-derived CDR1 and CDR2 are SGHNT and YENEEA. The CDR3 runs to 13 residues. Losses at the gene ends were 5 bases for V and 11 bases for J; bases not matched to a gene: 11. Supplemented by reference TRBV11-3 and TRBJ1-1, the full variable domain reads EAGVVQSPRYKIIEKKQPVAFWCNPISGHNTLYWYLQNLGQGPELLIRYENEEAVDDSQLPKDRFSAERLKGVDSTLKIQPAELGDSAVYLCASSPGGEGGAFFGQGTRLTVV.

The genes are TRBV19 and TRBJ1-2, with D tentatively TRBD1 (5 bases). The CDR3 is made up of 15 amino acids. CDR1 is LNHDA and CDR2 is SQIVND in the germline V gene (reference sequence). Trimming removed 6 bases from V and 3 bases from J, with 17 bases in between. The CDR3 spells CASRKTALKDYGYTF. CDR3 bases: TGTGCCAGTAGAAAGACAGCCCTCAAGGACTATGGCTACACCTTC.

The chain carries TRBV13 and TRBJ1-1; D is unclear. Germline V gene lookup returns CDR1 PRHDT and CDR2 FYEKMQ (reference sequence). This CDR3 has 13 amino acids. The V gene lost 4 bases and the J gene lost 7 bases, with 13 bases spanning the gap. The CDR3 sequence: CASSSLLGYEAFF. The DNA of the CDR3 is TGTGCCAGCAGCTCCCTCCTCGGTTATGAAGCTTTCTTT.

The chain joins TRBV7-8 to TRBJ2-2, with 10 bases fitting TRBD2. The germline CDR1 and CDR2 sequences are SGHVS and FQNEAQ. The CDR3 extends over 16 amino acids. Trimming removed 1 base from V and 7 bases from J; junction bases left unmatched: 6. CDR3: CASSLEASGSVGELFF. The DNA for the CDR3 is TGTGCCAGCAGCTTAGAAGCTAGCGGGAGTGTCGGGGAGCTGTTTTTT.

The chain is built from TRBV11-3 and TRBJ2-7; 14 bases are shared with TRBD2. The germline V gene encodes CDR1 SGHNT and CDR2 YENEEA. This CDR3 has 16 amino acids. The trim removed 5 bases at V and 6 bases at J, leaving 9 bases unmatched. DNA for the CDR3: TGTGCCAGCAGCGTAAGGGGACTAGCGGGAGTGCGCGAGCAGTACGTC. It encodes CASSVRGLAGVREQYV.

The rearrangement joins TRBV2 to TRBJ1-2; 10 positions match TRBD1. This CDR3 has 14 residues. Germline V gene data show CDR1 as SNHLY and CDR2 as FYNNEI. V was pared by 6 bases and J by 3 bases, with 4 bases of the junction left unmatched. Written as DNA, the CDR3 is TGTGCCAGCAGCGACAGGGGGCGCGACTATGGCTACACCTTC. Translation: CASSDRGRDYGYTF. The full variable domain, with the rest looked up from reference TRBV2 and TRBJ1-2, is EPEVTQTPSHQVTQMGQEVILRCVPISNHLYFYWYRQILGQKVEFLVSFYNNEISEKSEIFDDQFSVERPDGSNFTLKIRSTKLEDSAMYFCASSDRGRDYGYTFGSGTRLTVV.

This clone has only a few counts. This chain links TRBV11-2 with TRBJ1-2, with TRBD1 matching 9 bases. V lost 3 bases and J lost 1; bases outside the gene matches: 3. Germline loops: CDR1 SGHAT, CDR2 FQNNGV. The CDR3 consists of 15 residues. The CDR3 is CASSFRDRVNYGYTF. The CDR3, as DNA: TGTGCCAGCAGCTTCCGGGACAGGGTTAACTATGGCTACACCTTC. Based on the CDR3 plus reference TRBV11-2 and TRBJ1-2, the full variable domain is EAGVAQSPRYKIIEKRQSVAFWCNPISGHATLYWYQQILGQGPKLLIQFQNNGVVDDSQLPKDRFSAERLKGVDSTLKIQPAKLEDSAVYLCASSFRDRVNYGYTFGSGTRLTVV.

This clone was seen only once. The chain uses TRBV5-4 and TRBJ2-7; 8 positions match TRBD1. V dropped 3 bases and J dropped 5; count of bases not matched to a gene: 7. The CDR3 contains 14 residues. Germline V gives CDR1 SGHNT, CDR2 YYREEE (reference sequence). CDR3 protein: CASSSLDRDNEQYF. In nucleotides, the CDR3 is TGTGCCAGCAGCTCCCTGGACAGGGACAACGAGCAGTACTTC.

This chain connects TRBV20-1 to TRBJ2-5; 7 bases agree with TRBD1. The length of the CDR3 is 12 residues. Germline V lookup: CDR1 DFQATT, CDR2 SNEGSKA (reference sequence). V trimming: 4 bases; J trimming: 3 bases; junction bases outside the gene matches: 2. The CDR3 sequence: CSATDREETQYF. The CDR3 region has the DNA TGCAGTGCTACTGACAGGGAAGAGACCCAGTACTTC.

This chain uses TRBV7-9 with TRBJ2-1; maybe TRBD2 (5 bases). Germline-derived CDR1 and CDR2 are SEHNR and FQNEAQ (reference sequence). The CDR3 is made up of 18 amino acids. V was clipped by 0 bases and J by 6 bases, with 21 bases between them. The CDR3 loop reads CASSLAVFTRAMSNEQFF. CDR3 nucleotide sequence: TGTGCCAGCAGCTTAGCGGTCTTCACGCGGGCCATGTCCAATGAGCAGTTCTTC.

This clone was seen a handful of times. The chain links TRBV12-3 or TRBV12-4 to TRBJ2-4; D is unclear. Deletions cut 7 bases from V and 9 bases from J, with 13 bases between. This CDR3 region has 12 residues. The CDR3 protein is CASKKPNGIQYF. The CDR3 DNA sequence: TGTGCCAGCAAAAAGCCTAATGGCATTCAGTACTTC.

A few counts support this clone. This chain connects TRBV10-2 to TRBJ2-7; D possibly corresponds to TRBD1 (6 bases). Trimming took 2 bases from V and 4 from J, leaving 12 bases between them. CDR1 and CDR2 (germline): WSHSY, SAAADI. The CDR3 consists of 14 residues. CDR3 amino acids: CASSENWGQYEQYF. The CDR3 bases are TGCGCCAGCAGTGAGAATTGGGGGCAGTACGAGCAGTACTTC.